The 5 T cell receptor beta chains given below trace back to one sample, sequenced in a study of CD8 T cells in Susac syndrome. Reverse transcription of about 0.5 to 1 ug RNA used random hexamers. TCRdb re-called the immunoSEQ multiplex PCR reads through MiXCR, storing one row per CDR3 protein. The table records about 200,000 distinct CDR3 sequences, around 95% of them present only once. The sample taken for sequencing was CD4+ T cells from PBMCs. These receptors were obtained from a human donor with multiple sclerosis.

DNA of the CDR3: TGCAGTGCGCACCCAGGGGGGAGAAGTAATTCACCCCTCCACTTT. Protein sequence: CSAHPGGRSNSPLHF. The chain couples TRBV20-1 to TRBJ1-6, with 7 bases aligning to TRBD1. J was trimmed by 6 bases and V by 6 bases; bases with no gene match: 11. CDR1 and CDR2 (germline): DFQATT, SNEGSKA (reference sequence). The CDR3 extends over 15 amino acids.

The rearrangement uses TRBV9 and TRBJ1-6; D is ambiguous. CDR1 is SGDLS and CDR2 is YYNGEE in the germline V gene. The CDR3 totals 17 residues. Between the trimmed V and J ends, which lost 4 bases and 0 bases, there was a span of 14 bases. The CDR3 sequence is CASSRGMGSSYNSPLHF. As DNA, the CDR3 is TGTGCCAGCAGCAGAGGAATGGGAAGCTCCTATAATTCACCCCTCCACTTT.

The CDR3 nucleotides read TGTGCCAGCAGCGTTACGACTAGCGGACTTAACAATGAGCAGTTCTTC. Its protein is CASSVTTSGLNNEQFF. The chain couples TRBV9 to TRBJ2-1; 9 bases are a match to TRBD2. This CDR3 region has 16 residues. V dropped 2 bases and J dropped 5; count of bases not matched to a gene: 8. Germline V lookup: CDR1 SGDLS, CDR2 YYNGEE. Drawing the rest from reference TRBV9 and TRBJ2-1, the complete variable domain is DSGVTQTPKHLITATGQRVTLRCSPRSGDLSVYWYQQSLDQGLQFLIQYYNGEERAKGNILERFSAQQFPDLHSELNLSSLELGDSALYFCASSVTTSGLNNEQFFGPGTRLTVL.

The rearrangement uses TRBV2 and TRBJ2-1, with 8 bases identical to TRBD1. V was clipped by 3 bases and J by 4 bases; unmatched bases: 2. Germline CDR1 and CDR2: SNHLY and FYNNEI. The CDR3 runs to 14 residues. The CDR3, as DNA: TGTGCCAGCAGTGAGACAGGGGCGTACAATGAGCAGTTCTTC. Protein product: CASSETGAYNEQFF.

This clonotype came up once. CDR3 bases: TGTGCCAGCAGCTTATTTAATAGCAATCAGCCCCAGCATTTT. Translation gives CASSLFNSNQPQHF. The chain employs TRBV5-4 and TRBJ1-5; no clear D gene. The CDR3 contains 14 residues. Germline V gene data show CDR1 as SGHNT and CDR2 as YYREEE (reference sequence). V was trimmed by 2 bases and J by 0 bases, leaving 6 bases between them. The full variable domain, with the rest looked up from reference TRBV5-4 and TRBJ1-5, is ETGVTQSPTHLIKTRGQQVTLRCSSQSGHNTVSWYQQALGQGPQFIFQYYREEENGRGNFPPRFSGLQFPNYSSELNVNALELDDSALYLCASSLFNSNQPQHFGDGTRLSIL.